Listed below are T cell receptor beta chains from one sample, sequenced in a study of T-cell memory formation after mild COVID-19. TCRdb reprocessed the 5' RACE reads with MiXCR, giving one entry per CDR3 protein. This table has approximately 250,000 distinct CDR3 sequences, roughly a sixth appearing once. The sample was PBMCs or a T cell subset sorted from them (not recorded which). These receptors all stem from a young man who had mild COVID-19 (a few samples of this study predate the infection). Cell type and time point are not known. Each CDR3 is given with its conserved first and last residue. The order of the fields is J gene, D gene, clone size, V gene, CDR3 DNA, CDR3 protein. D genes are given only for firm matches. Some rows mark clone size as missing; the rest say once, few, many or name a class of expanded clone.

J gene: TRBJ2-1; D gene: TRBD2; clone size: -; V gene: TRBV28; CDR3 DNA: TGTGCCAGCAGAACCCCCACTAGCGGGGGGGCCCGCAATGAGCAGTTCTTC; CDR3 protein: CASRTPTSGGARNEQFF
J gene: TRBJ2-2; D gene: -; clone size: once; V gene: TRBV15; CDR3 DNA: TGTGCCACCAGCAGAGCGGCCAGGGCCACCGGGGAGCTGTTTTTT; CDR3 protein: CATSRAARATGELFF
J gene: TRBJ2-3; D gene: TRBD2; clone size: few; V gene: TRBV7-8; CDR3 DNA: TGTGCCAGCAGCAGAGGCCTGGCGGGGGGGCCCGTAGATACGCAGTATTTT; CDR3 protein: CASSRGLAGGPVDTQYF
J gene: TRBJ1-2; D gene: -; clone size: -; V gene: TRBV5-6; CDR3 DNA: TGTGCCAGCAGCTCGAGACGGTACTATGGCTACACCTTC; CDR3 protein: CASSSRRYYGYTF
J gene: TRBJ1-2; D gene: -; clone size: -; V gene: TRBV12-3/TRBV12-4; CDR3 DNA: TGTGCCAGCAGACCCGGGACAACCTATGGCTACACCTTC; CDR3 protein: CASRPGTTYGYTF
J gene: TRBJ1-4; D gene: TRBD1; clone size: few; V gene: TRBV7-2; CDR3 DNA: TGTGCCAGCAGCTTGGGACAGGCGACCTTTAATGAAAAACTGTTTTTT; CDR3 protein: CASSLGQATFNEKLFF
J gene: TRBJ1-2; D gene: -; clone size: -; V gene: TRBV6-5; CDR3 DNA: TGTGCCAGCAGTTACGAGAAGGGGTCATTATATGGCTACACCTTC; CDR3 protein: CASSYEKGSLYGYTF
J gene: TRBJ2-2; D gene: TRBD1; clone size: few; V gene: TRBV6-5; CDR3 DNA: TGTGCCAGCAGCCACCCGGGACAGCTGAACACCGGGGAGCTGTTTTTT; CDR3 protein: CASSHPGQLNTGELFF
J gene: TRBJ1-6; D gene: -; clone size: few; V gene: TRBV19; CDR3 DNA: TGTGCCAGTAGGCAGGTGGATAATTCACCCCTCCACTTT; CDR3 protein: CASRQVDNSPLHF
J gene: TRBJ2-1; D gene: -; clone size: -; V gene: TRBV12-3/TRBV12-4; CDR3 DNA: TGTGCCAGCAGTGGGGGGACGGGAAATCTCTACAATGAGCAGTTCTTC; CDR3 protein: CASSGGTGNLYNEQFF
J gene: TRBJ2-1; D gene: TRBD1; clone size: few; V gene: TRBV2; CDR3 DNA: TGTGCCAGCAGTGGACAGGGCAACAATGAGCAGTTCTTC; CDR3 protein: CASSGQGNNEQFF
J gene: TRBJ2-7; D gene: -; clone size: few; V gene: TRBV10-3; CDR3 DNA: TGTGCCATCAGTGAGTCAGACTACGAGCAGTACTTC; CDR3 protein: CAISESDYEQYF
J gene: TRBJ1-4; D gene: -; clone size: -; V gene: TRBV20-1; CDR3 DNA: TGCAGTGCTAGCGACGGGAGCAATGAAAAACTGTTTTTT; CDR3 protein: CSASDGSNEKLFF
J gene: TRBJ1-6; D gene: -; clone size: -; V gene: TRBV5-1; CDR3 DNA: TGCGCCAGCAGCTTGGTTGGGGGGCCCCCCTATAATTCACCCCTCCACTTT; CDR3 protein: CASSLVGGPPYNSPLHF
J gene: TRBJ2-6; D gene: -; clone size: few; V gene: TRBV4-1; CDR3 DNA: TGCGCCAGCAGCCAAGCAGGAGCTGGGGCCAACGTCCTGACTTTC; CDR3 protein: CASSQAGAGANVLTF
J gene: TRBJ1-1; D gene: -; clone size: few; V gene: TRBV29-1; CDR3 DNA: TGCAGCGTTGAAGACCGGGGAGTGAACACTGAAGCTTTCTTT; CDR3 protein: CSVEDRGVNTEAFF
J gene: TRBJ1-4; D gene: -; clone size: -; V gene: TRBV25-1; CDR3 DNA: TGTGCCAGCAGTGAATCTAGGGGCGGTGAAAAACTGTTTTTT; CDR3 protein: CASSESRGGEKLFF
J gene: TRBJ2-5; D gene: TRBD1; clone size: -; V gene: TRBV7-2; CDR3 DNA: TGTGCCAGCTGCCCAGGGGGCCAAGAGACCCAGTACTTC; CDR3 protein: CASCPGGQETQYF
J gene: TRBJ2-1; D gene: -; clone size: -; V gene: TRBV4-1; CDR3 DNA: TGCGCCAGCAGACCTACTCCTAACGGGGGCTACAATGAGCAGTTCTTC; CDR3 protein: CASRPTPNGGYNEQFF
J gene: TRBJ1-5; D gene: TRBD1; clone size: few; V gene: TRBV6-1; CDR3 DNA: TGTGCCAGCAGTGAAAGGCCGACAGGGAGGTTTAGCAATCAGCCCCAGCATTTT; CDR3 protein: CASSERPTGRFSNQPQHF
J gene: TRBJ1-6; D gene: -; clone size: -; V gene: TRBV6-5; CDR3 DNA: TGTGCCAGCAGTTCGCCAGGAGTGGGTTCCCTCCACTTT; CDR3 protein: CASSSPGVGSLHF
J gene: TRBJ2-7; D gene: -; clone size: -; V gene: TRBV14; CDR3 DNA: TGTGCCAGCAGCCAAGATCTTGCCGGGTTCGAGCAGTACTTC; CDR3 protein: CASSQDLAGFEQYF
J gene: TRBJ1-1; D gene: -; clone size: few; V gene: TRBV21-1; CDR3 DNA: TGTGCCCCCCGGCCCCTAAAGTTGGGGAACACTGAAGCTTTCTTT; CDR3 protein: CAPRPLKLGNTEAFF
J gene: TRBJ2-1; D gene: TRBD2; clone size: -; V gene: TRBV5-1; CDR3 DNA: TGCGCCAGCAGCTTGGGACTAGCGGGGGGACCGGACAATGAGCAGTTCTTC; CDR3 protein: CASSLGLAGGPDNEQFF
J gene: TRBJ2-3; D gene: TRBD2; clone size: -; V gene: TRBV7-2; CDR3 DNA: TGTGCCAGCAGCTTCCTAGCGGGGAGTTCCACAGATACGCAGTATTTT; CDR3 protein: CASSFLAGSSTDTQYF
J gene: TRBJ1-2; D gene: -; clone size: few; V gene: TRBV6-5; CDR3 DNA: TGTGCCAGCAGTCGTTCGACAGCCAACTATGGCTACACCTTC; CDR3 protein: CASSRSTANYGYTF
J gene: TRBJ1-2; D gene: TRBD1; clone size: -; V gene: TRBV9; CDR3 DNA: TGTGCCAGCAGGTCAGGACAGGGCGAGGCTGGCTACACCTTC; CDR3 protein: CASRSGQGEAGYTF
J gene: TRBJ2-1; D gene: TRBD1; clone size: -; V gene: TRBV19; CDR3 DNA: TGTGCCAGTTGTAAGGAGACAGGGGTCCACAATGAGCAGTTCTTC; CDR3 protein: CASCKETGVHNEQFF
J gene: TRBJ2-7; D gene: -; clone size: few; V gene: TRBV6-5; CDR3 DNA: TGTGCCAGCAGTTACTGGGGAAAGGCCCCGGTTAAGCAGTACTTC; CDR3 protein: CASSYWGKAPVKQYF
J gene: TRBJ2-7; D gene: TRBD2; clone size: few; V gene: TRBV4-3; CDR3 DNA: TGCGCCAGCAGCCTAGCGGGGGGCCGGGGAGAGCAGTACTTC; CDR3 protein: CASSLAGGRGEQYF
J gene: TRBJ1-1; D gene: TRBD1; clone size: -; V gene: TRBV12-3/TRBV12-4; CDR3 DNA: TGTGCCAGCAGTTGGGACAGAGACACTGAAGCTTTCTTT; CDR3 protein: CASSWDRDTEAFF
J gene: TRBJ1-1; D gene: -; clone size: once; V gene: TRBV27; CDR3 DNA: TGTGCCAGCAGTTTATTCAGGTCCTCTGAAGCTTTCTTT; CDR3 protein: CASSLFRSSEAFF
J gene: TRBJ1-2; D gene: -; clone size: -; V gene: TRBV11-2; CDR3 DNA: TGTGCCAGCAGCTTTAACGGAGCCCTTAACTATGGCTACACCTTC; CDR3 protein: CASSFNGALNYGYTF
J gene: TRBJ1-6; D gene: TRBD1; clone size: -; V gene: TRBV28; CDR3 DNA: TGTGCCAGCAGATGGACAGGGCGATATAATTCACCCCTCCACTTT; CDR3 protein: CASRWTGRYNSPLHF
J gene: TRBJ2-1; D gene: TRBD2; clone size: few; V gene: TRBV19; CDR3 DNA: TGTGCCAGTAGTAGGGGGACTAGTGACGGCAATGAGCAGTTCTTC; CDR3 protein: CASSRGTSDGNEQFF
J gene: TRBJ2-3; D gene: -; clone size: -; V gene: TRBV24-1; CDR3 DNA: TGTGCCACCAGTGATCCCTCCCGACCTACAGATACGCAGTATTTT; CDR3 protein: CATSDPSRPTDTQYF
J gene: TRBJ1-1; D gene: -; clone size: few; V gene: TRBV7-2; CDR3 DNA: TGTGCCAGCAGCTTGGGGTTTGAAGCTTTCTTT; CDR3 protein: CASSLGFEAFF
J gene: TRBJ2-1; D gene: -; clone size: -; V gene: TRBV6-2/TRBV6-3; CDR3 DNA: TGTGCCAGCAGTTACCGCCATTTAGGTCATGAGCAGTTCTTC; CDR3 protein: CASSYRHLGHEQFF
J gene: TRBJ2-2; D gene: TRBD1; clone size: few; V gene: TRBV14; CDR3 DNA: TGTGCCAGCAGCCAAGGCCCGGACAGGATCGGGGCCGGGGAGCTGTTTTTT; CDR3 protein: CASSQGPDRIGAGELFF
J gene: TRBJ1-1; D gene: -; clone size: few; V gene: TRBV12-3/TRBV12-4; CDR3 DNA: TGTGCCAGCAGTCCCCTACTTGACCCGGCTGAAGCTTTCTTT; CDR3 protein: CASSPLLDPAEAFF
J gene: TRBJ2-1; D gene: -; clone size: few; V gene: TRBV3-1; CDR3 DNA: TGTGCCAGCAGCCAAGATGAATGGAGGGAGCAGTTCTTC; CDR3 protein: CASSQDEWREQFF
J gene: TRBJ2-2; D gene: -; clone size: few; V gene: TRBV20-1; CDR3 DNA: TGCAGTGCTAGAGATTGGGACACCGGGGAGCTGTTTTTT; CDR3 protein: CSARDWDTGELFF
J gene: TRBJ2-7; D gene: -; clone size: few; V gene: TRBV19; CDR3 DNA: TGTGCCAGTAGTATCGGGACGAATCCTCGAGGGGAGCAGTACTTC; CDR3 protein: CASSIGTNPRGEQYF
J gene: TRBJ2-5; D gene: -; clone size: -; V gene: TRBV7-2; CDR3 DNA: TGTGCCAGCAGCCCCCGGTGGGAAGAGACCCAGTACTTC; CDR3 protein: CASSPRWEETQYF
J gene: TRBJ2-5; D gene: TRBD1; clone size: -; V gene: TRBV5-1; CDR3 DNA: TGCGCCAGCAGCTTGTTTGCGACAGGGGATAGAGAGACCCAGTACTTC; CDR3 protein: CASSLFATGDRETQYF
J gene: TRBJ2-6; D gene: TRBD1; clone size: -; V gene: TRBV30; CDR3 DNA: TGTGCCTGGAGGACAGGGAACGGGGCCAACGTCCTGACTTTC; CDR3 protein: CAWRTGNGANVLTF
J gene: TRBJ2-2; D gene: -; clone size: few; V gene: TRBV18; CDR3 DNA: TGTGCCAGCTCACCGCGAGACTCGGACACCGGGGAGCTGTTTTTT; CDR3 protein: CASSPRDSDTGELFF
J gene: TRBJ1-6; D gene: -; clone size: few; V gene: TRBV5-1; CDR3 DNA: TGCGCCAGCAGCCCGGGCGGATCGGCAGGTGAGAATTCACCCCTCCACTTT; CDR3 protein: CASSPGGSAGENSPLHF
J gene: TRBJ1-1; D gene: -; clone size: few; V gene: TRBV6-1; CDR3 DNA: TGTGCCAGCAGAGAGCGTGAAGCTTTCTTT; CDR3 protein: CASREREAFF
J gene: TRBJ2-2; D gene: TRBD1; clone size: few; V gene: TRBV29-1; CDR3 DNA: TGCAGCGTAACCGGGACAGGGGGCGGTAACACCGGGGAGCTGTTTTTT; CDR3 protein: CSVTGTGGGNTGELFF
J gene: TRBJ2-3; D gene: -; clone size: -; V gene: TRBV6-2/TRBV6-3; CDR3 DNA: TGTGCCAGCACCCAGCAGGGTCCACCAGATACGCAGTATTTT; CDR3 protein: CASTQQGPPDTQYF